This T cell receptor beta chain was sequenced in a study of Ad26.COV2.S vaccination and SARS-CoV-2 variants. Overall study: Ad26.COV2.S was injected intramuscularly once or twice, 56 days apart. Overall study findings and caveats: There was a possibility that the TCR breadth and depth analyses underestimated total T cell responses.

Documented treatment: 19 received Ad26.COV2.S at low or high dose, single or two shots; about 5 received placebo; per-sample allocation not given. The samples were gathered on day 63 after the first injection of vaccine or placebo. The V and J ends lost 1 base and 2 bases respectively, with 14 bases between them. The CDR3 covers 16 residues. Germline loops: CDR1 SGHDT, CDR2 YYEEEE. Sequencing used immunoSEQ multiplex PCR; TCRdb keeps in-frame clones, though not all of them. The sample carries fewer than 400,000 clones, around 81% recorded once. Points on this clone: What it binds is not known.

Source: peripheral blood, taken in a trial of Ad26.COV2.S vaccine versus placebo. This rearrangement joins TRBV5-6 to TRBJ2-3; D perhaps matches TRBD2 (7 bases). The sequence was collected from a person between 18 and 59 years old who received the Ad26.COV2.S COVID-19 vaccine or a placebo. The CDR3 sequence is CASSLTGRANTDTQYF. CDR3 DNA: TGTGCCAGCAGCTTGACAGGGAGGGCGAACACAGATACGCAGTATTTT. The variable domain in full, completed from reference TRBV5-6 and TRBJ2-3, reads DAGVTQSPTHLIKTRGQQVTLRCSPKSGHDTVSWYQQALGQGPQFIFQYYEEEERQRGNFPDRFSGHQFPNYSSELNVNALLLGDSALYLCASSLTGRANTDTQYFGPGTRLTVL.